The T cell receptor beta chain described here comes from a study of T cell responses to AZD1222 COVID-19 vaccine. Overall study results and limits: The span of vaccine-associated CD4 TCRs extended across spike, with dominance at 160-218 and 743-854. There were mostly white British donors and more females than males, and clonal diversity was possibly underestimated. Samples come after the peak T cell response, not at day 14. The study found Spike-specific TCR breadth and depth rose after two AZD1222 doses.

The data were produced by immunoSEQ multiplex PCR, yet TCRdb's version contains in-frame clones alone and is incomplete. The sample has more than 250,000 clones, approximately 93% seen once. The CDR3 loop spans 17 amino acids. V shed 0 bases and J shed 3 bases, with 18 bases lying between them. Germline CDR1 and CDR2: SGDLS and YYNGEE. A remark on this clone: The antigen is unknown.

The sequence came from an adult in good health. The specimen was peripheral blood, collected on day 0 of AZD1222 vaccination. The chain joins TRBV9 to TRBJ1-2, with D possibly matching TRBD1 (5 bases). This CDR3 reads CASSVEPGRTWDYGYTF. CDR3 DNA: TGTGCCAGCAGCGTAGAGCCGGGGCGGACTTGGGACTATGGCTACACCTTC.